The TCR beta chain under discussion was sequenced for a study of T cell responses to AZD1222 COVID-19 vaccine. The study, taken as a whole, reports: Of spike-specific TCRs, nearly half reportedly target regions left unmutated in variants. Clonal diversity may have been underestimated, and the donors were mostly white British, with more females than males. No day 14 peak samples; only post-peak repertoires were characterized.

On this clone itself: Its antigen remains unknown.

TCRdb's copy holds only in-frame clones and misses some; the assay was immunoSEQ multiplex PCR. The sample lists about 100,000 clones, roughly 84% occurring once. The CDR3 loop spans 14 amino acids. The germline V gene encodes CDR1 SGDLS and CDR2 YYNGEE. J lost 4 bases, V lost 4 bases, and 4 bases had no gene match. The chain recombines TRBV9 with TRBJ1-2; 10 bases map to TRBD1. The sequencing here drew on peripheral blood, taken on day 0 of AZD1222 vaccination. The receptor's source is an adult in good health. CDR3 protein: CASSTGQGLYGYTF. For the CDR3, the DNA is TGTGCCAGCAGCACGGGACAGGGGCTCTATGGCTACACCTTC.